The TCR beta chain under discussion was sequenced for a study of regulatory T cells in long-lasting Graves disease. Study at large: Persistence in Graves' disease denoted antithyroid drug use beyond 5 years alongside positive TSH receptor antibodies.

This clonotype was seen a handful of times. The germline V gene has CDR1 MNHEY and CDR2 SMNVEV (reference sequence). There are 19 residues in the CDR3. V was clipped by 5 bases and J by 0 bases; unmatched bases: 18. HTBI primers from iRepertoire and Arm-PCR of CDR3 regions yielded the TCR beta libraries. TCRdb analysed the multiplex PCR reads with MiXCR anew, one entry per CDR3 protein. The sample has 450,000 or so distinct CDR3 sequences, roughly 20% seen once. Time point reported: persistent/refractory GD, antithyroid drugs over 5 years with positive TRAb. The TCR library was prepared using RNA isolated from PBMCs.

The chain links TRBV27 to TRBJ2-7; 8 bases align to TRBD1. The sequence was obtained from a female donor with Graves disease. The material sequenced was peripheral blood mononuclear cells (PBMCs), taken when the disease was refractory, from a patient treated with antithyroid drugs. The CDR3 sequence: CASSPGIRNRDRSSYEQYF. CDR3 bases: TGTGCCAGCAGTCCCGGAATACGCAACCGGGACAGGAGCTCCTACGAGCAGTACTTC.